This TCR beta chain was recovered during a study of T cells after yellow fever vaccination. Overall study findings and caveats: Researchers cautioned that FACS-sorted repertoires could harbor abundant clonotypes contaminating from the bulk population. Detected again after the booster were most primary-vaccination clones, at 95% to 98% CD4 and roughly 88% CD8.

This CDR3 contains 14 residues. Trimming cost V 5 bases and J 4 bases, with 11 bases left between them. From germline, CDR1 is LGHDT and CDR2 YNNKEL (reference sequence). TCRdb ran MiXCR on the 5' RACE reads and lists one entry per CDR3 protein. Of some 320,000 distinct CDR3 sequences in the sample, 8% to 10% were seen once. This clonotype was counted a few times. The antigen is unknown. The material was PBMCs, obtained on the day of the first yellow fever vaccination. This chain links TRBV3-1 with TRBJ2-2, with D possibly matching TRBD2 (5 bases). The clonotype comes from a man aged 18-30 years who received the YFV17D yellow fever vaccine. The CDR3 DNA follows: TGTGCCAGCAGCACTAGGACCGGCACCGGGGAGCTGTTTTTT. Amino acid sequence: CASSTRTGTGELFF.